The rows below give T cell receptor beta chains drawn from one sample of a study of preoperative IRX-2 immunotherapy in early breast cancer. Assay used: immunoSEQ multiplex PCR; TCRdb lists only in-frame clones, some missing. This repertoire shows tens of thousands of clones, around four fifths found once; its top ten account for approximately 1.5%. The source material was lymph node tissue, sampled after IRX-2 immunotherapy. The receptors stem from a human donor with breast cancer. Each CDR3 is given with its conserved first and last residue. The D gene is left open where the match is weak. Where a row states a size, it is once, few, many or the class of an expanded clone; other rows omit it.

d_gene: TRBD1; j_gene: TRBJ1-1; abundance: .; v_gene: TRBV5-1; CDR3aa: CASSFQTGFDRMNTEAFF; CDR3nt: TGCGCCAGCAGCTTTCAGACAGGGTTCGATCGGATGAACACTGAAGCTTTCTTT
d_gene: TRBD1; j_gene: TRBJ1-1; abundance: .; v_gene: TRBV6-8; CDR3aa: CASTGPTGMNTEAFF; CDR3nt: TGTGCCAGCACCGGACCGACAGGGATGAACACTGAAGCTTTCTTT
d_gene: .; j_gene: TRBJ2-3; abundance: once; v_gene: TRBV6-7; CDR3aa: CASSIIRTDTQYF; CDR3nt: TGTGCCAGCAGCATTATACGCACAGATACGCAGTATTTT
d_gene: TRBD1; j_gene: TRBJ2-1; abundance: .; v_gene: TRBV7-1; CDR3aa: CASSFGQGREQFF; CDR3nt: TGTGCCAGCAGCTTCGGACAGGGCCGTGAGCAGTTCTTC
d_gene: TRBD1; j_gene: TRBJ2-7; abundance: .; v_gene: TRBV6-8; CDR3aa: CAMSGQATYEQYF; CDR3nt: TGTGCCATGTCTGGACAGGCAACCTACGAGCAGTACTTC
d_gene: .; j_gene: TRBJ1-1; abundance: once; v_gene: TRBV19; CDR3aa: CASRDFTEAFF; CDR3nt: TGTGCTAGTAGGGACTTTACTGAAGCTTTCTTT
d_gene: TRBD1; j_gene: TRBJ2-2; abundance: .; v_gene: TRBV11-3; CDR3aa: CASSPGQGDTGELFF; CDR3nt: TGTGCCAGCAGTCCGGGACAGGGTGACACCGGGGAGCTGTTTTTT
d_gene: .; j_gene: TRBJ1-4; abundance: .; v_gene: TRBV28; CDR3aa: CASSPDRRNEKLFF; CDR3nt: TGTGCCAGCAGTCCAGACAGGCGCAATGAAAAACTGTTTTTT
d_gene: .; j_gene: TRBJ1-2; abundance: .; v_gene: TRBV6-8; CDR3aa: CAISGGGIYGYTF; CDR3nt: TGTGCCATCAGTGGAGGGGGAATCTATGGCTACACCTTC
d_gene: TRBD1; j_gene: TRBJ1-2; abundance: .; v_gene: TRBV6-8; CDR3aa: CASSPDRGLVSGYTF; CDR3nt: TGTGCCAGCAGTCCGGACAGGGGGCTTGTCTCGGGCTACACCTTC
d_gene: .; j_gene: TRBJ1-1; abundance: .; v_gene: TRBV11-3; CDR3aa: CASSLVGLNTEAFF; CDR3nt: TGTGCCAGCAGCTTGGTCGGATTGAACACTGAAGCTTTCTTT
d_gene: TRBD1; j_gene: TRBJ2-3; abundance: .; v_gene: TRBV5-1; CDR3aa: CASSARTGRGSDTQYF; CDR3nt: TGCGCCAGCAGCGCCAGGACAGGGAGAGGTTCAGATACGCAGTATTTT
d_gene: .; j_gene: TRBJ2-7; abundance: .; v_gene: TRBV30; CDR3aa: CAWSFPEVSSYEQYF; CDR3nt: TGTGCCTGGAGTTTTCCGGAAGTTAGCTCCTACGAGCAGTACTTC
d_gene: TRBD1; j_gene: TRBJ2-7; abundance: .; v_gene: TRBV6-8; CDR3aa: CATTSSTRGRSSYEQYF; CDR3nt: TGTGCCACAACGTCGTCTACCAGGGGGCGAAGCTCCTACGAGCAGTACTTC
d_gene: TRBD1; j_gene: TRBJ2-1; abundance: .; v_gene: TRBV6-8; CDR3aa: CASSRTPDRAGGSYNEQFF; CDR3nt: TGTGCCAGCAGCCGAACACCGGACAGGGCCGGGGGATCCTACAATGAGCAGTTCTTC
d_gene: TRBD2; j_gene: TRBJ2-7; abundance: .; v_gene: TRBV6-7; CDR3aa: CASSLRRGTYEQYF; CDR3nt: TGTGCCAGCAGTTTGCGGCGGGGGACCTACGAGCAGTACTTC
d_gene: .; j_gene: TRBJ2-1; abundance: .; v_gene: TRBV22-1; CDR3aa: CASSFKVSSYNEQFF; CDR3nt: TGTGCCAGCAGTTTTAAGGTCAGCTCCTACAATGAGCAGTTCTTC
d_gene: .; j_gene: TRBJ1-1; abundance: once; v_gene: TRBV6-8; CDR3aa: CAISDWRNTEAFF; CDR3nt: TGTGCCATCAGTGACTGGAGGAACACTGAAGCTTTCTTT
d_gene: .; j_gene: TRBJ2-3; abundance: .; v_gene: TRBV12-5; CDR3aa: CASWGTDTQYF; CDR3nt: TGTGCTTCCTGGGGGACAGATACGCAGTATTTT
d_gene: .; j_gene: TRBJ1-6; abundance: .; v_gene: TRBV5-1; CDR3aa: CASSGTPGSYNSPLHF; CDR3nt: TGCGCCAGCAGTGGGACACCCGGGTCCTATAATTCACCCCTCCACTTT
d_gene: .; j_gene: TRBJ1-3; abundance: few; v_gene: TRBV11-3; CDR3aa: CASSLDGYSGNTIYF; CDR3nt: TGTGCCAGCAGCTTAGACGGATACTCTGGAAACACCATATATTTT
d_gene: .; j_gene: TRBJ1-6; abundance: once; v_gene: TRBV10-2; CDR3aa: CASSADWNSPLHF; CDR3nt: TGCGCCAGCAGTGCGGACTGGAATTCACCCCTCCACTTT
d_gene: TRBD2; j_gene: TRBJ2-1; abundance: .; v_gene: TRBV18; CDR3aa: CASSPVLAGGWDYEQFF; CDR3nt: TGTGCCAGCTCACCAGTCTTGGCGGGGGGCTGGGACTATGAGCAGTTCTTC
d_gene: .; j_gene: TRBJ2-3; abundance: .; v_gene: TRBV10-1; CDR3aa: CASKGAAGATQYF; CDR3nt: TGCGCCAGCAAGGGGGCCGCGGGGGCTACGCAGTATTTT
d_gene: TRBD2; j_gene: TRBJ2-2; abundance: .; v_gene: TRBV11-1; CDR3aa: CASSFSSGGASGTGELFF; CDR3nt: TGTGCCAGCAGCTTCTCTAGCGGGGGGGCCTCGGGCACCGGGGAGCTGTTTTTT
d_gene: .; j_gene: TRBJ2-3; abundance: once; v_gene: TRBV6-7; CDR3aa: CASSTGETQYF; CDR3nt: TGTGCCAGCAGTACAGGTGAAACGCAGTATTTT